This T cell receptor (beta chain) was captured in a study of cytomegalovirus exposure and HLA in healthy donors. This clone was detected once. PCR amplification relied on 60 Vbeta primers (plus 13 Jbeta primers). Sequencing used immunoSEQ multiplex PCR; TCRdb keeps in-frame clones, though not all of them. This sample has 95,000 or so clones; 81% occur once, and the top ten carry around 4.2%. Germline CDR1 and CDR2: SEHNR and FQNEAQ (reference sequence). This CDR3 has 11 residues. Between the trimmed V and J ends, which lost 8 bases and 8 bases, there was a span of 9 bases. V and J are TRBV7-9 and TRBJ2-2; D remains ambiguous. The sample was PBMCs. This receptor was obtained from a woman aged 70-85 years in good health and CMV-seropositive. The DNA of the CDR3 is TGTGCCAGCCCGATGGAGGGGGAGCTGTTTTTT. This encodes CASPMEGELFF.